Shown below are 9 T cell receptor beta chains from a single sample sequenced in a study of cytomegalovirus exposure and HLA in healthy donors. 60 Vbeta and 13 Jbeta primers were used in PCR. Measured with immunoSEQ multiplex PCR; TCRdb has only the in-frame clones, and not every one. The table has 90,000 to 120,000 clones, less than 85% seen once. The specimen sequenced was PBMCs. These receptors came from a woman aged 40 to 49 in good health and CMV-seropositive.

This chain connects TRBV15 to TRBJ2-5, with 9 bases lining up with TRBD2. V shed 0 bases and J 5 bases; nucleotides not matched to a gene: 1. Germline V gene sequence: CDR1 LNHNV, CDR2 YYDKDF (reference sequence). CDR3 size: 14 residues. The CDR3 protein is CATSRDSGGETQYF. CDR3 nucleotide sequence: TGTGCCACCAGCAGAGATAGCGGGGGTGAGACCCAGTACTTC.

This chain uses TRBV6-1 with TRBJ2-7; the match to TRBD1 covers 11 bases. The germline V gene has CDR1 MNHNS and CDR2 SASEGT. CDR3 length: 15 residues. V shed 2 bases and J 3 bases; nucleotides not matched to a gene: 3. The CDR3 is CASSEYGTGGYEQYF. The CDR3 nucleotides are TGTGCCAGCAGTGAATACGGGACAGGGGGCTACGAGCAGTACTTC.

This clone showed up just a few times. The V call is TRBV19, the J call TRBJ2-4; 9 nucleotides match TRBD1. Losses at the gene ends were 5 bases for V and 6 bases for J; bases not matched to a gene: 2. Germline CDR1 reads LNHDA; CDR2 reads SQIVND (reference sequence). The CDR3 is made up of 13 amino acids. The CDR3 nucleotides are TGTGCCAGTAGTGCGGACAGGGGAAACATTCAGTACTTC. It translates to CASSADRGNIQYF.

The chain employs TRBV2 and TRBJ1-5; D is unresolved. This CDR3 region has 18 residues. Trimming shortened V by 4 bases and J by 3 bases, and 22 bases separated the two germline ends. Per the germline V gene, CDR1 is SNHLY and CDR2 is FYNNEI. For the CDR3, the DNA is TGTGCCAGCAGTGGCCCGATTAGGGAGTTACCCTCCAATCAGCCCCAGCATTTT. Protein product: CASSGPIRELPSNQPQHF.

With respect to this clone: Other DNA sequences from this sample encode an identical CDR3 as well. This chain links TRBV30 with TRBJ1-2; 8 nucleotides agree with TRBD1. The J segment lost 8 bases and the V segment lost 4 bases, leaving 12 bases of the junction unmatched. CDR1 is GTSNPN and CDR2 is SVGIG in the germline V gene (reference sequence). This CDR3 has 14 amino acids. CDR3 nucleotide sequence: TGTGCCTGGACCGGGACAGGAGGCGCGCGAGGCTACACCTTC. It codes for CAWTGTGGARGYTF.

A remark on this clone: The identical CDR3 is also encoded by other nucleotide sequences in the sample. The chain combines TRBV5-4 with TRBJ2-7; maybe TRBD2 (5 bases). Trimming took off 2 bases at V and 3 bases at J, with 9 bases between the two ends. Germline loops: CDR1 SGHNT, CDR2 YYREEE (reference sequence). This CDR3 spans 13 amino acids. In DNA, the CDR3 is TGTGCCAGCAGCTTAGGACTTGACTACGAGCAGTACTTC. Its translation is CASSLGLDYEQYF.

The chain has TRBV5-1 and TRBJ2-5, with TRBD2 matching over 7 bases. The CDR3 spans 15 residues. CDR1 and CDR2 from the germline V gene are SGHRS and YFSETQ. After removal of 5 bases from V and 2 bases from J, the junction contained 9 bases not matched to a gene. The CDR3 spells CASRLRSGDQETQYF. CDR3 nucleotide sequence: TGCGCCAGCAGACTGAGGAGCGGGGATCAAGAGACCCAGTACTTC.

This chain connects TRBV19 to TRBJ2-1, with TRBD1 as a possible D gene (5 bases). The CDR3 loop spans 14 amino acids. The germline V and J ends were trimmed by 3 bases and 6 bases, with 12 bases remaining between them. From germline, CDR1 is LNHDA and CDR2 SQIVND (reference sequence). CDR3 amino acids: CASSIGGASNEQFF. The CDR3 DNA reads as TGTGCCAGTAGTATTGGTGGGGCTTCCAATGAGCAGTTCTTC.

The V gene is TRBV6-5, the J gene TRBJ2-4; no definite D call. Germline assignment: CDR1 MNHEY and CDR2 SVGAGI. CDR3 length equals 10 residues. V lost 8 bases and J lost 9, with 8 bases in between. The CDR3 region has the DNA TGTGCCAGCGGAGAGCGCATTCAGTACTTC. It encodes CASGERIQYF.